Below, 4 T cell receptor beta chains from the same sample are listed, as sequenced in a study of shared T cell receptors in the human thymus. Assay: immunoSEQ multiplex PCR; the TCRdb copy retains only in-frame clones and omits some. The sample lists hundreds of thousands of clones, over 75% occurring once. Another study also made use of these data, one on human thymus T cells.

Sequencing used thymocytes. The receptors were sampled from a boy younger than two with a congenital heart defect.

The sample holds one count of this clone. The rearrangement links TRBV30 to TRBJ1-5; 7 bases map to TRBD1. V dropped 0 bases and J dropped 1; count of bases not matched to a gene: 12. The CDR3 totals 18 residues. In germline, CDR1 is GTSNPN, CDR2 SVGIG (reference sequence). CDR3 sequence reads: CAWSVTGVPGISNQPQHF. CDR3 coding DNA: TGTGCCTGGAGTGTAACAGGGGTCCCCGGTATAAGCAATCAGCCCCAGCATTTT.

The CDR3 region is CASSQEFPPGNTIYF. DNA for the CDR3: TGCGCCAGCAGCCAAGAGTTCCCTCCTGGAAACACCATATATTTT. This chain links TRBV4-3 with TRBJ1-3; D unresolved. The V gene's germline CDR1 is LGHNA and CDR2 YSLEER. V was pared by 0 bases and J by 2 bases, with 8 bases between. The CDR3 has 15 residues.

Turning to this clone: The junction departs from germline at one end; a sequencing error may be responsible. The chain has TRBV25-1 and TRBJ1-2; D uncertain. Germline CDR1 is MGHDK and CDR2 is SYGVNS. CDR3 length: 16 residues. CDR3 coding DNA: TGTGCCAGCAGTGAATATATGCGGAGGGAGGAATCTGGCTACCCCTTC. Protein: CASSEYMRREESGYPF.

This rearrangement joins TRBV9 to TRBJ2-7, with 11 bases identical to TRBD2. The germline CDR1 and CDR2 sequences are SGDLS and YYNGEE. CDR3 length: 15 amino acids. V dropped 3 bases and J dropped 0; count of bases not matched to a gene: 2. The CDR3 DNA is TGTGCCAGCAGCGCGGGACTAGCGGACTCCTACGAGCAGTACTTC. It encodes CASSAGLADSYEQYF.